The 28 T cell receptor beta chains below all came from one sample that was sequenced in a study of blood T cell repertoires in COVID-19. Only in-frame clones appear in the TCRdb table, and some are missing; sequencing was by immunoSEQ multiplex PCR. Among 220,000 or so clones listed, around 83% were seen once. Sequenced material: PBMCs or T cells enriched from blood (not recorded which). The origin of the receptors is a woman between 35 and 50 years old with acute COVID-19.

V is TRBV3-1 (or the pseudogene TRBV3-2) and J is TRBJ1-1; D gene unclear. There are 15 residues in the CDR3. V dropped 1 base and J dropped 6 bases, with 15 bases sitting between them. CDR1 LGHDT and CDR2 YNNKEL come from the germline V gene (reference sequence). CDR3 DNA sequence: TGTGCCAGCAGCCAAGTGTCCGGGAAGGGTGCTGAAGCTTTCTTT. This codes for CASSQVSGKGAEAFF.

The V and J genes are TRBV19 and TRBJ1-5, with TRBD1 as a possible D gene (5 bases). From germline, CDR1 is LNHDA and CDR2 SQIVND (reference sequence). CDR3 length equals 13 residues. Trimming removed 8 bases from V and 4 bases from J, with 12 bases in between. The CDR3 loop is CASGVQGNQPQHF. The CDR3 DNA sequence: TGTGCCAGTGGGGTTCAGGGAAATCAGCCCCAGCATTTT.

The CDR3 nucleotides are TGTGCCAGCAGCTCGAACAGTGACACTGAAGCTTTCTTT. It specifies CASSSNSDTEAFF. This chain connects TRBV5-4 to TRBJ1-1; D ambiguous. The germline V gene encodes CDR1 SGHNT and CDR2 YYREEE (reference sequence). The CDR3 runs 13 residues. V was cut by 3 bases and J by 3 bases, with 9 bases left in between.

V gene TRBV4-1 combines with J gene TRBJ1-5, with 8 bases aligning to TRBD1. CDR3 length: 17 amino acids. Unmatched junction bases numbered 10, after V lost 0 bases and J lost 6 bases. Germline-derived CDR1 and CDR2 are MGHRA and YSYEKL. The CDR3 bases are TGCGCCAGCAGCCAAGATCCCAGGGGGCGCATGGGTCAGCCCCAGCATTTT. Translating it yields CASSQDPRGRMGQPQHF.

This chain joins TRBV7-9 and TRBJ1-2; 7 bases are a match to TRBD1. The CDR3 runs 11 residues. Germline CDR1 and CDR2: SEHNR and FQNEAQ (reference sequence). V was clipped by 5 bases and J by 13 bases; unmatched bases: 7. CDR3 DNA: TGTGCCAGCAGCGTCGACAGGGTGGGCACCTTC. Translation: CASSVDRVGTF.

The chain combines TRBV9 with TRBJ1-2, with 8 bases matching TRBD1. The trim removed 0 bases at V and 5 bases at J, leaving 6 bases unmatched. Germline lookup yields CDR1 SGDLS and CDR2 YYNGEE. The CDR3 consists of 15 residues. CDR3 coding DNA: TGTGCCAGCAGCGTAGTAGCAGGGGGCGGGTATGGCTACACCTTC. It yields the protein CASSVVAGGGYGYTF.

This chain links TRBV19 with TRBJ2-7; maybe TRBD2 (5 bases). Trimming cost V 3 bases and J 5 bases, with 14 bases left between them. The CDR3 is made up of 14 amino acids. Germline assignment: CDR1 LNHDA and CDR2 SQIVND (reference sequence). Here the CDR3 reads CASSMVPGIDEQYF. As DNA, the CDR3 is TGTGCCAGTAGTATGGTCCCGGGGATCGACGAGCAGTACTTC.

This clone came up once. This rearrangement joins TRBV7-9 to TRBJ1-3; D uncertain. Germline V gene lookup returns CDR1 SEHNR and CDR2 FQNEAQ (reference sequence). The ends were cut back, 10 bases at V and 4 bases at J, with 14 bases in the middle. The CDR3 contains 13 residues. CDR3 protein: CATDTTNGNTIYF. The CDR3 coding sequence is TGTGCCACCGACACCACCAACGGAAACACCATATATTTT. Full variable domain (outside the CDR3, taken from reference TRBV7-9 and TRBJ1-3): DTGVSQNPRHKITKRGQNVTFRCDPISEHNRLYWYRQTLGQGPEFLTYFQNEAQLEKSRLLSDRFSAERPKGSFSTLEIQRTEQGDSAMYLCATDTTNGNTIYFGEGSWLTVV.

The rearrangement uses TRBV2 and TRBJ1-6; unclear D gene. Trimming left V 6 bases short and J 6 bases short, with 9 bases between. Germline lookup yields CDR1 SNHLY and CDR2 FYNNEI. The CDR3 totals 13 residues. In DNA form, the CDR3 reads TGTGCCAGCAGAACAGAATTTAATTCACCCCTCCACTTT. Amino acid sequence: CASRTEFNSPLHF.

The chain joins TRBV6-4 to TRBJ2-1, with 7 positions matching TRBD2. The CDR3 contains 15 residues. The V gene end was trimmed by 2 bases and the J gene end by 8 bases; junction bases not matched to a gene: 9. Germline values: CDR1 MRHNA, CDR2 SNTAGT. In nucleotides, the CDR3 is TGTGCCAGCAGTGACCGGGCGGGAGAAACAGATGAGCAGTTCTTC. This encodes CASSDRAGETDEQFF.

The chain employs TRBV30 and TRBJ1-4; TRBD1 matches 8 bases. Trimming cost V 8 bases and J 8 bases; bases outside gene matches: 16. This CDR3 is built from 15 residues. CDR1 GTSNPN and CDR2 SVGIG come from the germline V gene (reference sequence). The CDR3 reads CAGKHSTGVGEKLFF. CDR3 in DNA: TGTGCCGGTAAACACTCGACAGGGGTAGGGGAAAAACTGTTTTTT.

The rearrangement joins TRBV4-2 to TRBJ1-4; D is perhaps TRBD1 (6 bases). Germline assignment: CDR1 LGHNA and CDR2 YNFKEQ. The CDR3 length is 16 residues. V lost 2 bases to trimming and J lost 8 bases, with 18 bases between them. CDR3 amino acids: CASSQPSDRCTEKLFF. The CDR3 nucleotides are TGTGCCAGCAGCCAACCTTCGGACAGATGTACCGAAAAACTGTTTTTT.

The chain has TRBV5-1 and TRBJ2-7; 8 positions agree with TRBD2. The V segment lost 4 bases and the J segment 7 bases; nucleotides outside the gene matches: 13. The V gene's germline CDR1 is SGHRS and CDR2 YFSETQ. The CDR3 consists of 15 residues. CDR3: CASSPRVAGSGEQYF. The CDR3 region has the DNA TGCGCCAGCAGCCCCCGTGTAGCGGGAAGTGGTGAGCAGTACTTC.

V and J are TRBV7-8 and TRBJ2-7; D possibly corresponds to TRBD2 (5 bases). This CDR3 spans 16 amino acids. Trimming stripped 2 bases from V and 3 bases from J, with 17 bases between. From germline, CDR1 is SGHVS and CDR2 FQNEAQ. The CDR3 spells CASSLKRIGSVYEQYF. CDR3 coding DNA: TGTGCCAGCAGCTTAAAGAGGATTGGTAGCGTCTACGAGCAGTACTTC.

This sequence joins TRBV5-8 and TRBJ1-1; D not resolved. CDR3 length: 14 amino acids. Germline lookup yields CDR1 SGHTS and CDR2 YDEGEE. Trimming left V 0 bases short and J 3 bases short, with 9 bases between. The DNA for the CDR3 is TGTGCCAGCAGCTTGGATTTGTCGTACACTGAAGCTTTCTTT. Amino acid sequence: CASSLDLSYTEAFF.

The chain combines TRBV27 with TRBJ1-5; 7 nucleotides line up with TRBD1. The CDR3 spans 15 residues. CDR1 and CDR2 (germline): MNHEY, SMNVEV (reference sequence). J was trimmed by 3 bases and V by 5 bases; bases with no gene match: 7. Here the CDR3 reads CASSSDRVINQPQHF. CDR3 coding DNA: TGTGCCAGCAGTAGCGACAGGGTTATCAATCAGCCCCAGCATTTT.

The J gene is TRBJ2-3, the V gene TRBV4-3, with D unclear. This CDR3 is built from 16 residues. V lost 2 bases, J lost 0 bases, and 12 bases lay in between. Germline CDR1 and CDR2: LGHNA and YSLEER. The CDR3 spells CASSQLPSLSTDTQYF. Written as DNA, the CDR3 is TGCGCCAGCAGCCAACTCCCGTCCCTTAGCACAGATACGCAGTATTTT.

The chain couples TRBV7-9 to TRBJ1-1, with 11 bases matching TRBD1. After removal of 5 bases from V and 5 bases from J, the junction contained 13 bases not matched to a gene. The germline CDR1 and CDR2 sequences are SEHNR and FQNEAQ (reference sequence). This CDR3 spans 17 amino acids. CDR3 region: CASSTPTPGQGETEAFF. The CDR3 DNA is TGTGCCAGCAGCACGCCAACCCCGGGACAGGGGGAAACTGAAGCTTTCTTT. Full variable domain (rest looked up from reference TRBV7-9 and TRBJ1-1): DTGVSQNPRHKITKRGQNVTFRCDPISEHNRLYWYRQTLGQGPEFLTYFQNEAQLEKSRLLSDRFSAERPKGSFSTLEIQRTEQGDSAMYLCASSTPTPGQGETEAFFGQGTRLTVV.

The CDR3 reads CASSFRALVEQYF. As DNA, the CDR3 is TGTGCCAGCAGCTTCAGGGCCCTAGTCGAGCAGTACTTC. This rearrangement joins TRBV7-3 to TRBJ2-7; tentatively, D is TRBD1 (5 bases). V lost 3 bases, J lost 6 bases, and 12 bases lay in between. CDR3 length: 13 residues. The germline V gene has CDR1 SGHTA and CDR2 FQGTGA.

The chain is built from TRBV27 and TRBJ2-1; TRBD2 might be the D (6 bases). The V gene lost 2 bases and the J gene lost 2 bases, with 13 bases spanning the gap. The length of the CDR3 is 16 residues. Germline CDR1 MNHEY, CDR2 SMNVEV (reference sequence). CDR3 amino acids: CASSLGGGVTYNEQFF. CDR3 DNA sequence: TGTGCCAGCAGTTTAGGAGGCGGGGTAACCTACAATGAGCAGTTCTTC.

This rearrangement joins TRBV30 to TRBJ2-2, with 8 bases identical to TRBD1. Trimming took 2 bases from V and 6 from J; bases not matched to a gene: 8. Germline lookup yields CDR1 GTSNPN and CDR2 SVGIG (reference sequence). The CDR3 has 15 residues. CDR3 residues: CAWSYRGAGPGELFF. The CDR3 nucleotides read TGTGCCTGGAGTTACAGGGGGGCAGGTCCCGGGGAGCTGTTTTTT.

The CDR3 reads CASVAWTGGQETQYF. As DNA, the CDR3 is TGTGCCAGCGTAGCCTGGACAGGAGGCCAAGAGACCCAGTACTTC. This sequence joins TRBV27 and TRBJ2-5; 7 positions match TRBD1. The CDR3 is 15 amino acids. J was trimmed by 1 base and V by 8 bases; bases with no gene match: 10. In germline, CDR1 is MNHEY, CDR2 SMNVEV (reference sequence).

CDR3 in DNA: TGCGCCAGCAGTGAGTTGGGTCAGGGGGGCACTGAAGCTTTCTTT. It specifies CASSELGQGGTEAFF. The chain is built from TRBV10-2 and TRBJ1-1; 7 bases map to TRBD1. The CDR3 runs 15 residues. The germline V gene has CDR1 WSHSY and CDR2 SAAADI. J gave up 4 bases and V 1 base, and 6 bases lay outside the gene matches.

This chain joins TRBV13 and TRBJ1-1, with D possibly TRBD1 on 5 matching bases. The germline gives CDR1 PRHDT, CDR2 FYEKMQ (reference sequence). The CDR3 extends over 13 amino acids. The ends were cut back, 6 bases at V and 4 bases at J, with 12 bases in the middle. CDR3: CASSQGPSTEAFF. Written as DNA, the CDR3 is TGTGCCAGCAGTCAGGGTCCAAGCACTGAAGCTTTCTTT. The variable domain in full, with the rest retrieved from reference TRBV13 and TRBJ1-1, is AAGVIQSPRHLIKEKRETATLKCYPIPRHDTVYWYQQGPGQDPQFLISFYEKMQSDKGSIPDRFSAQQFSDYHSELNMSSLELGDSALYFCASSQGPSTEAFFGQGTRLTVV.

The gene calls are TRBV7-8 and TRBJ2-3, with a tentative D call TRBD1 (5 bases). V was trimmed by 5 bases and J by 6 bases, leaving 12 bases between them. The CDR3 runs 13 residues. Germline loops: CDR1 SGHVS, CDR2 FQNEAQ. The DNA for the CDR3 is TGTGCCAGCAGCGATCTTAGGGGTGATACGCAGTATTTT. As protein: CASSDLRGDTQYF. The full variable domain, in which reference TRBV7-8 and TRBJ2-3 provide the parts outside the CDR3, is GAGVSQSPRYKVAKRGQDVALRCDPISGHVSLFWYQQALGQGPEFLTYFQNEAQLDKSGLPSDRFFAERPEGSVSTLKIQRTQQEDSAVYLCASSDLRGDTQYFGPGTRLTVL.

This sequence joins TRBV9 and TRBJ2-7; TRBD2 aligns across 15 bases. The V and J ends lost 3 bases and 7 bases, in that order; junction bases with no gene match: 8. CDR1 SGDLS and CDR2 YYNGEE come from the germline V gene. The CDR3 is 16 amino acids. CDR3: CASSAAGLAGGGEQYF. CDR3 DNA: TGTGCCAGCAGCGCCGCGGGACTAGCGGGAGGAGGGGAGCAGTACTTC.

J is TRBJ1-2 and V is TRBV27, with 7 bases matching TRBD1. Germline loops: CDR1 MNHEY, CDR2 SMNVEV (reference sequence). J lost 8 bases, V lost 6 bases, and 12 bases had no gene match. The CDR3 consists of 14 residues. CDR3 protein: CASSRDRYIGGYTF. CDR3 sequence (DNA): TGTGCCAGCAGCCGGGACAGATACATCGGCGGCTACACCTTC.

The rearrangement uses TRBV19 and TRBJ2-3; a possible D gene is TRBD1 (6 bases). V dropped 9 bases and J dropped 3 bases, with 16 bases sitting between them. The germline gives CDR1 LNHDA, CDR2 SQIVND (reference sequence). There are 14 residues in the CDR3. CDR3 sequence (DNA): TGTGCCAGCCAACAGGGCTGGGGGACAGATACGCAGTATTTT. This gives the protein CASQQGWGTDTQYF.